One sample yielded the 8 T cell receptor beta chains listed below, sequenced in a study of T cells in tuberculosis. Produced via immunoSEQ multiplex PCR; TCRdb's table is partial and in-frame only. The data contain 25,000 to 35,000 clones, more than 85% of them singletons. The sample taken for sequencing was PBMCs. The receptors stem from a donor aged 10-35 years with latent tuberculosis or without tuberculosis infection.

The table lists this clone with a count of one. The rearrangement uses TRBV7-9 and TRBJ2-1, with a possible D match to TRBD1 (6 bases). Trimming left V 1 base short and J 4 bases short, with 14 bases between. The CDR3 runs 16 residues. Germline CDR1 SEHNR, CDR2 FQNEAQ (reference sequence). This CDR3 is CASSLGAGVGYNEQFF. DNA for the CDR3: TGTGCCAGCAGCTTAGGGGCAGGGGTAGGGTACAATGAGCAGTTCTTC.

The chain has TRBV11-2 and TRBJ2-1, with 8 bases identical to TRBD2. V lost 3 bases to trimming and J lost 4 bases; unmatched junction nucleotides: 11. Germline assignment: CDR1 SGHAT and CDR2 FQNNGV. The CDR3 totals 17 residues. CDR3 residues: CASSLFSTSGYYNEQFF. The CDR3 DNA sequence: TGTGCCAGCAGCTTGTTCTCTACTAGCGGCTATTACAATGAGCAGTTCTTC.

This chain links TRBV28 with TRBJ1-1; D call uncertain. V was clipped by 6 bases and J by 4 bases, with 15 bases between them. CDR3 length: 14 amino acids. Germline CDR1 reads MDHEN; CDR2 reads SYDVKM. The CDR3 is CASRPWRLGTEAFF. The CDR3 DNA is TGTGCCAGCAGACCATGGAGGCTCGGCACTGAAGCTTTCTTT.

This clone qualifies as medium-sized. The chain has TRBV6-5 and TRBJ2-7; a possible D gene is TRBD1 (6 bases). The CDR3 contains 15 residues. The V gene lost 4 bases and the J gene lost 9 bases, with 22 bases spanning the gap. Germline V gene sequence: CDR1 MNHEY, CDR2 SVGAGI. The CDR3 region has the DNA TGTGCCAGCAGTTCCGAGTTCAGACAGGCAAGCCGGCAGTACTTC. Residues: CASSSEFRQASRQYF.

The CDR3 sequence is CTSSHRQGMRQPQHF. The CDR3, as DNA: TGCACCAGCAGCCACAGACAGGGGATGCGTCAGCCCCAGCATTTT. The chain combines TRBV1 with TRBJ1-5; no check of the table's D call, TRBD1, against the DNA was made. TRBV1 represents a pseudogene. The CDR3 loop spans 15 amino acids.

The rearrangement links TRBV4-2 to TRBJ1-2; 9 nucleotides align to TRBD1. CDR1 and CDR2 (germline): LGHNA, YNFKEQ. Trimming removed 3 bases from V and 4 bases from J; junction bases left unmatched: 0. The CDR3 consists of 13 residues. CDR3 amino acids: CASSQGQGYGYTF. The CDR3 nucleotides read TGTGCCAGCAGCCAGGGACAGGGCTATGGCTACACCTTC.

The chain links TRBV4-1 to TRBJ2-3; TRBD1 might be the D (6 bases). The V end lost 1 base, the J end lost 4 bases, and 15 bases lay between the germline ends. The CDR3 runs to 16 residues. CDR1 MGHRA and CDR2 YSYEKL come from the germline V gene. CDR3 region: CASSQVDRYGADTQYF. CDR3 DNA sequence: TGCGCCAGCAGCCAAGTCGACAGGTACGGGGCAGATACGCAGTATTTT.

The V and J genes are TRBV6-6 and TRBJ2-2, with no clear D. Germline V gene data show CDR1 as MNHNY and CDR2 as SVGAGI (reference sequence). There are 12 residues in the CDR3. The ends were cut back, 4 bases at V and 5 bases at J, with 5 bases in the middle. CDR3 residues: CASSFLTGELFF. As DNA, the CDR3 is TGTGCCAGCAGTTTCCTTACCGGGGAGCTGTTTTTT.